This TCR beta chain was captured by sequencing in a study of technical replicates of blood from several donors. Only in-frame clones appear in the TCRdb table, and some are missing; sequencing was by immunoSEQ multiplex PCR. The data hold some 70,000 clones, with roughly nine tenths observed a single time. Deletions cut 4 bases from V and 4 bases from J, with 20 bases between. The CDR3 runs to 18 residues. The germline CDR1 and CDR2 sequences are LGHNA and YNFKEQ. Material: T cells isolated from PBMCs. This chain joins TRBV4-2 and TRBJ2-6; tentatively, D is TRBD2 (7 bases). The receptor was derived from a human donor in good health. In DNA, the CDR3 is TGTGCCAGCAGCCCCCTTGGGGAGGGGGAATGGGGGGCCAACGTCCTGACTTTC. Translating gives CASSPLGEGEWGANVLTF.